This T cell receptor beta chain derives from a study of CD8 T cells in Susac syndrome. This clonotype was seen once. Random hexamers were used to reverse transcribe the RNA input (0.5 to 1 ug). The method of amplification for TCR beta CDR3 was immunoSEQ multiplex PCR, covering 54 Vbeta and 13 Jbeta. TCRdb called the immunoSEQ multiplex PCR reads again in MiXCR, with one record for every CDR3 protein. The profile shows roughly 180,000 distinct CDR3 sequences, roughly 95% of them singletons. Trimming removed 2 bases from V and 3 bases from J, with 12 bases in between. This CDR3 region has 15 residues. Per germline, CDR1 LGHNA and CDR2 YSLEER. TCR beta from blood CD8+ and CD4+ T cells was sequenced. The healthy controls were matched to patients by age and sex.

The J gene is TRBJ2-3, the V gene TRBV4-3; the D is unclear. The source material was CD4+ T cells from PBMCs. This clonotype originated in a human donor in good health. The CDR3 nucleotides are TGCGCCAGCAGCCAAACGCACCTGGGGACAGATACGCAGTATTTT. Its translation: CASSQTHLGTDTQYF.